This T cell receptor (beta chain) appears in the sequencing data of a study of identical twins. CDR1 SGDLS and CDR2 YYNGEE come from the germline V gene. This CDR3 region has 14 residues. This clonotype has ten or more counts. The antigen remains undetermined. Germline and junction disagree at one end, which may indicate a read error. Template switching supplied a universal primer site; unique molecular identifiers were carried on the cDNA. A single record per CDR3 protein comes from TCRdb applying MiXCR to the 5' RACE reads. The sample lists 1.5 million or so distinct CDR3 sequences, 32% occurring once. Study-wide results and caveats: Carriage of fewer insertions was seen in abundant cord blood beta clonotypes, whereas memory repertoires showed none.

The V gene is TRBV9, the J gene TRBJ2-7; TRBD2 matches at 8 bases. The sample comprised cord blood. This TCR derives from a newborn girl in good health. The CDR3 region has the DNA TGTGCCAGCAGTGTAGCGGGGCCCTCCTACGAGCAGTACTTC. It translates to CASSVAGPSYEQYF.